A single sample gave rise to the 5 T cell receptor beta chains below, sequenced in a study of T-cell memory formation after mild COVID-19. TCRdb itself ran the 5' RACE reads through MiXCR, one entry per CDR3 protein. The sample consists of 450,000 to 650,000 distinct CDR3 sequences, roughly 18% of them appearing once. The sample taken for sequencing was PBMCs or a T cell subset sorted from them (not recorded which). These receptors originate from an adult woman who had mild COVID-19 (a few samples of this study predate the infection). Cell type and time point are not known.

The chain employs TRBV30 and TRBJ2-1, with D uncertain. The germline V and J ends were trimmed by 0 bases and 8 bases, with 14 bases remaining between them. Germline V CDR1 and CDR2: GTSNPN, SVGIG (reference sequence). The CDR3 spans 14 residues. The CDR3 here is CAWSVKLIRDEQFF. The CDR3 DNA is TGTGCCTGGAGTGTTAAGCTGATACGGGATGAGCAGTTCTTC. Full variable domain (outside the CDR3, taken from reference TRBV30 and TRBJ2-1): SQTIHQWPATLVQPVGSPLSLECTVEGTSNPNLYWYRQAAGRGLQLLFYSVGIGQISSEVPQNLSASRPQDRQFILSSKKLLLSDSGFYLCAWSVKLIRDEQFFGPGTRLTVL.

The V call is TRBV3-1, the J call TRBJ1-4; the match to TRBD1 covers 9 bases. With V trimmed by 6 bases and J by 8 bases, 7 bases remained unmatched. The CDR3 consists of 14 residues. Germline assignment: CDR1 LGHDT and CDR2 YNNKEL (reference sequence). The CDR3 DNA is TGTGCCAGCAGTACGACAGGGGGGAAGGAAAAACTGTTTTTT. Amino acids: CASSTTGGKEKLFF.

This clonotype was seen a handful of times. J is TRBJ2-2 and V is TRBV7-3; tentative D call: TRBD2 (7 bases). Trimming removed 5 bases from V and 5 bases from J, with 12 bases in between. Germline V gene lookup returns CDR1 SGHTA and CDR2 FQGTGA. The CDR3 runs to 14 residues. The CDR3 is CASSPQGGTGELFF. CDR3 sequence (DNA): TGTGCCAGCAGCCCACAGGGAGGGACCGGGGAGCTGTTTTTT. The full variable domain, in which reference TRBV7-3 and TRBJ2-2 provide the parts outside the CDR3, is GAGVSQTPSNKVTEKGKYVELRCDPISGHTALYWYRQSLGQGPEFLIYFQGTGAADDSGLPNDRFFAVRPEGSVSTLKIQRTERGDSAVYLCASSPQGGTGELFFGEGSRLTVL.

The genes are TRBV5-6 and TRBJ2-1; 9 nucleotides align to TRBD1. Germline V lookup: CDR1 SGHDT, CDR2 YYEEEE. V lost 0 bases and J lost 15; bases outside the gene matches: 1. This CDR3 comprises 11 residues. CDR3 in DNA: TGTGCCAGCAGCTTGGGGACAGGGGCGTTCTTC. Protein: CASSLGTGAFF.

The chain carries TRBV7-9 and TRBJ2-7, with D possibly matching TRBD2 (6 bases). Germline CDR1 is SEHNR and CDR2 is FQNEAQ (reference sequence). The length of the CDR3 is 11 residues. The V end was cut by 3 bases, the J end by 12 bases, with 12 bases between. The DNA for the CDR3 is TGTGCCAGCAGCTTGAAGGGACTGTCGTACTTC. Amino acid sequence: CASSLKGLSYF.